These 10 T cell receptor beta chains came from one sample sequenced in a study of OX40 agonist ivuxolimab in advanced cancers. Library construction relied on the immunoSEQ multiplex PCR assay. Held by TCRdb, this immuneACCESS table contains in-frame sequences only and omits some clones. Under half of the omission traces to an unresolved V gene where checked; the cause of the rest is unknown. This sample lists about 31,000 clones; around 87% were detected once. In total, the top ten clones hold more than 25% of the sample. This specimen consisted of CD4+ or CD8+ T cells sorted from blood, obtained in a trial of the OX40 agonist ivuxolimab. These receptors were collected from an adult with an advanced solid tumor such as melanoma, head and neck, liver or kidney cancer.

The CDR3, as DNA: TGTGCCAGCAGCAAGGGACTAGCGGGAGGGCGTTACGAGCAGTACTTC. Protein: CASSKGLAGGRYEQYF. This chain uses TRBV11-1 with TRBJ2-7; 16 nucleotides align to TRBD2. CDR1 SGHAT and CDR2 FQDESV come from the germline V gene (reference sequence). The CDR3 has 16 amino acids. The V segment lost 5 bases and the J segment 4 bases; nucleotides outside the gene matches: 5.

The CDR3: CASSVETGGASYEQYF. The DNA for the CDR3 is TGTGCCAGCAGCGTGGAGACAGGGGGCGCTTCCTACGAGCAGTACTTC. The chain carries TRBV9 and TRBJ2-7; 10 bases fit TRBD1. The CDR3 spans 16 residues. The germline V gene has CDR1 SGDLS and CDR2 YYNGEE. Trimming took 2 bases from V and 1 from J; bases not matched to a gene: 6.

The gene calls are TRBV5-1 and TRBJ2-3; D might be TRBD2 (5 bases). The V end lost 2 bases, the J end lost 1 base, and 14 bases lay between the germline ends. The CDR3 length is 16 residues. CDR1 is SGHRS, CDR2 YFSETQ, per germline. The CDR3, as DNA: TGCGCCAGCAGCTTAGCGGTGGGGAGCGGCACAGATACGCAGTATTTT. This codes for CASSLAVGSGTDTQYF.

V usage is TRBV11-2 and J usage is TRBJ2-5; D unresolved. CDR3 length: 12 amino acids. The ends were cut back, 5 bases at V and 4 bases at J, with 8 bases in the middle. The germline V gene encodes CDR1 SGHAT and CDR2 FQNNGV. The CDR3 bases are TGTGCCAGCAGCCCATTATTAGAGACCCAGTACTTC. Translating gives CASSPLLETQYF.

This rearrangement joins TRBV5-1 to TRBJ2-6; 7 bases agree with TRBD1. Germline assignment: CDR1 SGHRS and CDR2 YFSETQ. Unmatched junction bases numbered 7, after V lost 7 bases and J lost 0 bases. The CDR3 has 16 amino acids. Here the CDR3 DNA reads TGCGCCAGCGCGTTGACAGGGAGCTCTGGGGCCAACGTCCTGACTTTC. Residues: CASALTGSSGANVLTF.

The V gene is TRBV23-1, the J gene TRBJ2-1; 9 bases line up with TRBD2. TRBV23-1 is an ORF; its function is uncertain. This CDR3 has 15 amino acids. With 9 bases clipped from V and 3 bases from J, the junction kept 9 bases outside the gene matches. CDR3 nucleotide sequence: TGCGCCAGGCAACCGACACTAGCGGGCTACAATGAGCAGTTCTTC. Translating it yields CARQPTLAGYNEQFF.

This chain links TRBV6-6 with TRBJ1-1, with 9 bases that match TRBD1. The ends lost 3 bases at V and 1 base at J; junction bases unmatched: 6. The CDR3 is made up of 16 amino acids. Per the germline V gene, CDR1 is MNHNY and CDR2 is SVGAGI (reference sequence). The CDR3 loop reads CASSYRQGEKNTEAFF. In DNA form, the CDR3 reads TGTGCCAGCAGTTATAGACAGGGGGAAAAGAACACTGAAGCTTTCTTT.

CDR3 protein: CASSIGTSGSPSSETQYF. The CDR3 nucleotides read TGTGCCAGCAGTATAGGGACTAGCGGGAGTCCCTCCTCAGAGACCCAGTACTTC. The rearrangement uses TRBV28 and TRBJ2-5; TRBD2 aligns across 14 bases. CDR3 length: 18 residues. The junction had 12 bases not matched to a gene; V was cut back by 5 bases and J by 4 bases. CDR1 MDHEN and CDR2 SYDVKM come from the germline V gene.

This chain joins TRBV21-1 and TRBJ2-3; no DNA check was done on the table's D call, TRBD2. TRBV21-1 is described as a pseudogene. CDR3 size: 21 residues. This CDR3 is CASSKRFGTSGSIGGTDTQYF. Here the CDR3 DNA reads TGTGCCAGCAGCAAAAGATTCGGGACTAGCGGGAGTATTGGAGGCACAGATACGCAGTATTTT.

The chain carries TRBV28 and TRBJ1-6, with D possibly matching TRBD1 (5 bases). V was shortened by 3 bases and J by 6 bases, with 18 bases between the two germline ends. The germline V gene encodes CDR1 MDHEN and CDR2 SYDVKM. This CDR3 contains 17 residues. CDR3 nucleotide sequence: TGTGCCAGCAGTTTTAACCAACAGGTCCCTCTTAATTCACCCCTCCACTTT. The encoded protein is CASSFNQQVPLNSPLHF.